This TCR beta chain was found in a study of T cells in localized non-small cell lung cancer. Findings of the study overall: Of the tissues analyzed, uninvolved adjacent lung showed maximal T cell clonality, greater than tumor. Because researchers sequenced only one region of the tumor, heterogeneity is still possible.

About this clone: What it binds is unknown.

V was shortened by 6 bases and J by 4 bases, with 7 bases between the two germline ends. The CDR3 covers 12 residues. Germline CDR1 is SNHLY and CDR2 is FYNNEI. This table comes from immunoSEQ multiplex PCR, and its TCRdb copy is limited to in-frame clones, with some not included. The top ten hold roughly 15% of the sample, which has some 49,000 clones, roughly 79% seen once. The chain joins TRBV2 to TRBJ1-5; D is ambiguous. The receptor comes from a man aged 35 to 69 with stage III lung adenocarcinoma. Here the sequenced sample was peripheral blood mononuclear cells, taken before any cancer treatment. This CDR3 is CASSPGNQPQHF. CDR3 DNA: TGTGCCAGCAGCCCGGGGAATCAGCCCCAGCATTTT. The variable domain in full, with the rest retrieved from reference TRBV2 and TRBJ1-5, is EPEVTQTPSHQVTQMGQEVILRCVPISNHLYFYWYRQILGQKVEFLVSFYNNEISEKSEIFDDQFSVERPDGSNFTLKIRSTKLEDSAMYFCASSPGNQPQHFGDGTRLSIL.